This TCR beta chain derives from a study of neurological immune-mediated disorders. Study-wide results and caveats: HTLV-1-associated myelopathy displayed the greatest TCR clonal expansion, and multiple sclerosis exhibited the smallest, lower than that of healthy controls.

Each CDR3 protein gets one entry after TCRdb re-called the 5' RACE reads with MiXCR. The data show 40,000 to 50,000 distinct CDR3 sequences, about 2.5% seen once. This clonotype was detected many times. No antigen is known for it. The V end lost 8 bases, the J end lost 4 bases, and 15 bases lay between the germline ends. Germline V lookup: CDR1 LNHDA, CDR2 SQIVND (reference sequence). CDR3 size: 14 residues. The J gene is TRBJ2-1, the V gene TRBV19, with TRBD2 as a possible D gene (6 bases). The sequence was obtained from a man aged 25-40 years with multiple sclerosis. The specimen sequenced was PBMCs. CDR3 region: CASAGGGLYNEQFF. CDR3 coding DNA: TGTGCCAGTGCCGGGGGAGGTCTATACAATGAGCAGTTCTTC.